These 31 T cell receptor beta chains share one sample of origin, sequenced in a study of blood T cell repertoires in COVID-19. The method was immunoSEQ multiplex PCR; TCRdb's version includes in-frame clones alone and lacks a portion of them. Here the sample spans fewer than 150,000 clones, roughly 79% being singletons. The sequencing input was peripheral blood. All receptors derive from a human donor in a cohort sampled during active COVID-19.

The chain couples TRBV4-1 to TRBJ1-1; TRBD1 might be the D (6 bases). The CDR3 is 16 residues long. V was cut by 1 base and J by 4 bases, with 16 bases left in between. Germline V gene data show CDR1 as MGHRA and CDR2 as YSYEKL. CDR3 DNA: TGCGCCAGCAGCCAAGGGGCGGGGGCGCTGCGCACTGAAGCTTTCTTT. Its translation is CASSQGAGALRTEAFF.

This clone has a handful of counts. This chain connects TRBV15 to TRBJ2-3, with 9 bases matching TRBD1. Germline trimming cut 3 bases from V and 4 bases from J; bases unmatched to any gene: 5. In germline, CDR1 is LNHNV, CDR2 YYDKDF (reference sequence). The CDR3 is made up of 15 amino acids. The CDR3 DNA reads TGTGCCACCAGCAGCCCACAGGGGGCTGCAGATACGCAGTATTTT. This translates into CATSSPQGAADTQYF.

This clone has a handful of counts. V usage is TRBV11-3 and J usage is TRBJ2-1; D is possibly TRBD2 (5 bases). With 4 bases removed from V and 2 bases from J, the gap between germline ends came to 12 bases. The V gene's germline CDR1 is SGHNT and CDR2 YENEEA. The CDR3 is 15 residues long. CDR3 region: CASSYGVGTYNEQFF. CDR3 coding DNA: TGTGCCAGCAGCTACGGGGTGGGAACCTACAATGAGCAGTTCTTC.

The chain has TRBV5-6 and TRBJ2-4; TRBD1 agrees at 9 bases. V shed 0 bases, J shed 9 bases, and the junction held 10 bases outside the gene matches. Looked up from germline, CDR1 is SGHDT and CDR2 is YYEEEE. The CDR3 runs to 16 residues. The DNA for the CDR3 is TGTGCCAGCAGCTTGGACGGGGACAGGGTAGTGAGCATTCAGTACTTC. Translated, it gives CASSLDGDRVVSIQYF. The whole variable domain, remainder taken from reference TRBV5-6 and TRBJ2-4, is DAGVTQSPTHLIKTRGQQVTLRCSPKSGHDTVSWYQQALGQGPQFIFQYYEEEERQRGNFPDRFSGHQFPNYSSELNVNALLLGDSALYLCASSLDGDRVVSIQYFGAGTRLSVL.

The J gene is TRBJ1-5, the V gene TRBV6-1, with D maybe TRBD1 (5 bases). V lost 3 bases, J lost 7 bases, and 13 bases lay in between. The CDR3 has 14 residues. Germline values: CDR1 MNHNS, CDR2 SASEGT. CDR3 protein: CASSDLQGWQPQHF. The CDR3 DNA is TGTGCCAGCAGTGATCTGCAGGGCTGGCAGCCCCAGCATTTT.

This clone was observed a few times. This CDR3 is CASRYTGQAADTQYF. The DNA of the CDR3 is TGTGCCAGCAGATATACAGGTCAGGCAGCAGATACGCAGTATTTT. V usage is TRBV7-9 and J usage is TRBJ2-3, with D possibly being TRBD1 (5 bases). The CDR3 spans 15 residues. Looked up from germline, CDR1 is SEHNR and CDR2 is FQNEAQ (reference sequence). Trimming took off 6 bases at V and 4 bases at J, with 17 bases between the two ends.

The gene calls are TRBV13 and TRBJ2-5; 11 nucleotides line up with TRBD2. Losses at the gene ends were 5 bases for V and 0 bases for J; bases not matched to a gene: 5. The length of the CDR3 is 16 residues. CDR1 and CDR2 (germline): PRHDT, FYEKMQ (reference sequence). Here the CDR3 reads CASSPGTSGDQETQYF. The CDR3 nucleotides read TGTGCCAGCAGCCCTGGGACTAGCGGAGACCAAGAGACCCAGTACTTC. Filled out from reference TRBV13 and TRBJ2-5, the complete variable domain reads AAGVIQSPRHLIKEKRETATLKCYPIPRHDTVYWYQQGPGQDPQFLISFYEKMQSDKGSIPDRFSAQQFSDYHSELNMSSLELGDSALYFCASSPGTSGDQETQYFGPGTRLLVL.

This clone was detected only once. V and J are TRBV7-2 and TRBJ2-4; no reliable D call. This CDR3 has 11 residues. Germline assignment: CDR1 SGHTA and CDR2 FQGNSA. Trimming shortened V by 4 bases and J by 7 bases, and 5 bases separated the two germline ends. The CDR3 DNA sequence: TGTGCCAGCAGCTACGGGAACATTCAGTACTTC. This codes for CASSYGNIQYF.

The CDR3, as DNA: TGTGCCAGCAGTCTTCGGACAGCACAATATGGCTACACCTTC. This sequence encodes CASSLRTAQYGYTF. The chain uses TRBV5-4 and TRBJ1-2, with D possibly TRBD1 on 6 matching bases. The CDR3 is made up of 14 amino acids. The germline CDR1 and CDR2 sequences are SGHNT and YYREEE (reference sequence). V lost 5 bases and J lost 5, with 16 bases in between.

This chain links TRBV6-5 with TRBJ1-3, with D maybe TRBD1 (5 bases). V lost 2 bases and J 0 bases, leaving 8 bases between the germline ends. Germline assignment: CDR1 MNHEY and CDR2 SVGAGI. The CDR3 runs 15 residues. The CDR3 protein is CASSYGGDSGNTIYF. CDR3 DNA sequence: TGTGCCAGCAGTTACGGAGGGGACTCTGGAAACACCATATATTTT.

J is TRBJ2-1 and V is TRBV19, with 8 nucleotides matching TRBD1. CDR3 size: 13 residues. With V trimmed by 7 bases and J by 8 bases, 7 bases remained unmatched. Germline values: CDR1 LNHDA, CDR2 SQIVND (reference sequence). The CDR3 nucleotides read TGTGCCAGTACCAAGGACAGGGCGGATGAGCAGTTCTTC. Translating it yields CASTKDRADEQFF. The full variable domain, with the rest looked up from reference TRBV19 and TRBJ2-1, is DGGITQSPKYLFRKEGQNVTLSCEQNLNHDAMYWYRQDPGQGLRLIYYSQIVNDFQKGDIAEGYSVSREKKESFPLTVTSAQKNPTAFYLCASTKDRADEQFFGPGTRLTVL.

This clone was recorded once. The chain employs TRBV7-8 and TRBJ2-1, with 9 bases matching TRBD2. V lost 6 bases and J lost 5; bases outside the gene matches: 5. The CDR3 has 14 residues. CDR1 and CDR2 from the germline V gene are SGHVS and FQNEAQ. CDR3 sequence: CASRYSGGNNEQFF. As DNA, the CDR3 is TGTGCCAGCAGGTATAGCGGGGGAAACAATGAGCAGTTCTTC.

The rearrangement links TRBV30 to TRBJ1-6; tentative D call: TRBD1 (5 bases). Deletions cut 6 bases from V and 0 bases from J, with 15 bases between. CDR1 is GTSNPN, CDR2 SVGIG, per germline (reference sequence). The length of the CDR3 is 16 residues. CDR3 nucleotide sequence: TGTGCCTGTAACACCGGGGGGAACTCCTATAATTCACCCCTCCACTTT. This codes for CACNTGGNSYNSPLHF.

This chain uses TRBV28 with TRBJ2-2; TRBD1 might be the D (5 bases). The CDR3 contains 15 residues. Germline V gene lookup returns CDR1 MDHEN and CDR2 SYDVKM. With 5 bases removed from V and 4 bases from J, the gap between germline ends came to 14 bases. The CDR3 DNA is TGTGCCAGCAGTACCGACAGAAGGGGCACCGGGGAGCTGTTTTTT. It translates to CASSTDRRGTGELFF.

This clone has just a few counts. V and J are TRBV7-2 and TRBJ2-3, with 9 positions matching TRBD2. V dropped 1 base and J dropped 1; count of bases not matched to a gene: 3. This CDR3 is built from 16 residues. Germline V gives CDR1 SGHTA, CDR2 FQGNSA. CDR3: CASSLGASGGTDTQYF. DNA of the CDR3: TGTGCCAGCAGCTTAGGAGCTAGCGGGGGCACAGATACGCAGTATTTT.

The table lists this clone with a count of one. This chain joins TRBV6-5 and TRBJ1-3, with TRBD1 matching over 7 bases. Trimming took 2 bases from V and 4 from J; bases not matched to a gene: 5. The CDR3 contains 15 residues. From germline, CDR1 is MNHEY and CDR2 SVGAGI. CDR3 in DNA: TGTGCCAGCAGTTACGGCGGACAGGCCGGAAACACCATATATTTT. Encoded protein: CASSYGGQAGNTIYF.

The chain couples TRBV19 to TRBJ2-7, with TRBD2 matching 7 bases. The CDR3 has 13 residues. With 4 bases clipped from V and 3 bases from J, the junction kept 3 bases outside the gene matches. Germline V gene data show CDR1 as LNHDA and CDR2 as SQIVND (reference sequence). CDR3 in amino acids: CASSRPGGYEQYF. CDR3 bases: TGTGCCAGTAGTAGGCCGGGAGGCTACGAGCAGTACTTC.

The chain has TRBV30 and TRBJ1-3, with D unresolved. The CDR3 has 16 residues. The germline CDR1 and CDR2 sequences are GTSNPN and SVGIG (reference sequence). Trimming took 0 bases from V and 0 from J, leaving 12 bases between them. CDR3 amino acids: CAWSVFTAGSGNTIYF. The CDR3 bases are TGTGCCTGGAGTGTATTTACAGCCGGCTCTGGAAACACCATATATTTT.

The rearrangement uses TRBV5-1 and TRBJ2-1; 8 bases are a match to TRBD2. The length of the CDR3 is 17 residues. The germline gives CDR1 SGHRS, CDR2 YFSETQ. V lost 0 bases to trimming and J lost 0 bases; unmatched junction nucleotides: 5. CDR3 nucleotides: TGCGCCAGCAGCTTGGTGCGGGGGGCCAGCTCCTACAATGAGCAGTTCTTC. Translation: CASSLVRGASSYNEQFF.

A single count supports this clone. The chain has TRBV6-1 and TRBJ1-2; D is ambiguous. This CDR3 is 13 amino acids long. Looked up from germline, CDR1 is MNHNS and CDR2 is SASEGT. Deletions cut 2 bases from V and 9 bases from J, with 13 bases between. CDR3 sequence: CASSELAVRSYTF. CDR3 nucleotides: TGTGCCAGCAGTGAATTGGCGGTCCGGAGCTACACCTTC.

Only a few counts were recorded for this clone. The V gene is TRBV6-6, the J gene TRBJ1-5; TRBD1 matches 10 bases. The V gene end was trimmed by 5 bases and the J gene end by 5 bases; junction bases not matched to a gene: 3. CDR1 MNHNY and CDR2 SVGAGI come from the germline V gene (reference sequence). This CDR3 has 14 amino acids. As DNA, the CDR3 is TGTGCCAGCAGTGCAGGACAGGGGGATCAGCCCCAGCATTTT. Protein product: CASSAGQGDQPQHF.

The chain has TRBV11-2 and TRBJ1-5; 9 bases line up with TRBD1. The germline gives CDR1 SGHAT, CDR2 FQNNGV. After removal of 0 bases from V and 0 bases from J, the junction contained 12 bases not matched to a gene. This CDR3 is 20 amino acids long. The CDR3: CASSLDPRTGDSYSNQPQHF. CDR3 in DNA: TGTGCCAGCAGCTTAGATCCCCGGACAGGGGACTCCTATAGCAATCAGCCCCAGCATTTT. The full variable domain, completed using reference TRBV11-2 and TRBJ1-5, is EAGVAQSPRYKIIEKRQSVAFWCNPISGHATLYWYQQILGQGPKLLIQFQNNGVVDDSQLPKDRFSAERLKGVDSTLKIQPAKLEDSAVYLCASSLDPRTGDSYSNQPQHFGDGTRLSIL.

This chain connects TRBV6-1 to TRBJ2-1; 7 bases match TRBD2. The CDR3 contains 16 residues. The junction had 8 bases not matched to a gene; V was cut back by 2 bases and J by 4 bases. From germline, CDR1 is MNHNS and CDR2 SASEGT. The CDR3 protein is CASSETGQRGYNEQFF. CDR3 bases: TGTGCCAGCAGTGAAACAGGCCAGCGGGGTTACAATGAGCAGTTCTTC.

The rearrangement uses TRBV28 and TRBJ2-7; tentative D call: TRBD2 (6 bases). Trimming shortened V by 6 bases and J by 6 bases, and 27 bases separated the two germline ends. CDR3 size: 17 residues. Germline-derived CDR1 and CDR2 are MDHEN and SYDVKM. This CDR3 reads CASSPPGLMTTFVEQYF. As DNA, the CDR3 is TGTGCCAGCAGCCCACCGGGACTGATGACCACATTTGTCGAGCAGTACTTC.

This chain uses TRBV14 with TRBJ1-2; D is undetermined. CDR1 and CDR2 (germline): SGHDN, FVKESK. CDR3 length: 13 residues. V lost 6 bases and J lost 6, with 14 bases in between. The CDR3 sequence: CASREEGSDGYTF. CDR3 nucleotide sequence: TGTGCCAGCAGGGAGGAGGGCTCGGATGGCTACACCTTC.

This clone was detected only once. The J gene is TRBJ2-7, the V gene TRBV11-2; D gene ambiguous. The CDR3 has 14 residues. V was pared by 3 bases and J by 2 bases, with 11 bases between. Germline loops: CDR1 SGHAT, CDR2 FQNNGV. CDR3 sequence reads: CASSFAAGTYEQYF. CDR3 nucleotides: TGTGCCAGCAGCTTCGCGGCCGGAACCTACGAGCAGTACTTC.

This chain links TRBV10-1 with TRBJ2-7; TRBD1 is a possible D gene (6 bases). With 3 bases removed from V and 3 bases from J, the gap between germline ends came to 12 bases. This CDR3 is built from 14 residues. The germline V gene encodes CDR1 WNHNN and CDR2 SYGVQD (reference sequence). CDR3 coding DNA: TGCGCCAGCAGTGATCCAGGGGCTTACTACGAGCAGTACTTC. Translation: CASSDPGAYYEQYF.

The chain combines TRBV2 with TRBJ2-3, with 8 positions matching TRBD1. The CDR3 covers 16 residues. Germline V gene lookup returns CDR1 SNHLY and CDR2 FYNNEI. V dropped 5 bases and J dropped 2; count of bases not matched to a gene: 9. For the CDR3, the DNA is TGTGCCAGCAGTTCAGGACAGGGCGGCTTCACAGATACGCAGTATTTT. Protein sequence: CASSSGQGGFTDTQYF.

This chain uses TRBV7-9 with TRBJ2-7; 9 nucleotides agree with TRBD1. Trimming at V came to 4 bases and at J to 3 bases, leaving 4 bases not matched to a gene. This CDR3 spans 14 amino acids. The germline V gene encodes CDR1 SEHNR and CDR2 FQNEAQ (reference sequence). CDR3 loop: CASSSRDRDYEQYF. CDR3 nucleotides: TGTGCCAGCAGCTCCCGGGACAGGGACTACGAGCAGTACTTC.

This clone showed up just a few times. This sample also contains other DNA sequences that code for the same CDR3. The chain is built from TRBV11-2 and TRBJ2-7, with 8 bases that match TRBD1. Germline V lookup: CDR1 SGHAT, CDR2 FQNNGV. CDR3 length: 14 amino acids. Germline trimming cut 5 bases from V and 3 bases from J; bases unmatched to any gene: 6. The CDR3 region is CASSPGRGRYEQYF. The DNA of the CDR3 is TGTGCCAGCAGCCCGGGCAGGGGGCGCTACGAGCAGTACTTC.

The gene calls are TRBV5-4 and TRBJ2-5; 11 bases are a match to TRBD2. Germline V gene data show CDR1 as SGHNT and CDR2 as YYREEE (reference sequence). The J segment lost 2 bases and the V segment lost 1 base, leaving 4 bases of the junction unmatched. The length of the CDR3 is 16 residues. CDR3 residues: CASSLTGLAAQETQYF. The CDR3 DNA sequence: TGTGCCAGCAGCTTGACGGGACTAGCGGCTCAAGAGACCCAGTACTTC.